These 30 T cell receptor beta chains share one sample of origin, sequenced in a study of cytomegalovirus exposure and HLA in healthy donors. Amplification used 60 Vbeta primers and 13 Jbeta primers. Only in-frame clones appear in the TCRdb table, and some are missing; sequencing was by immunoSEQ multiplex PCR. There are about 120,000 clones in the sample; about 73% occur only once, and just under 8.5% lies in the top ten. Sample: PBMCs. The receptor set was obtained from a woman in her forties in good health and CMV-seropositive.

The CDR3 nucleotides read TGTGCCAGTAGTATAGGGGGGGGCAGTAGCACAGATACGCAGTATTTT. Its protein is CASSIGGGSSTDTQYF. This chain links TRBV19 with TRBJ2-3; a weak D match, TRBD2 (7 bases). Germline V gives CDR1 LNHDA, CDR2 SQIVND (reference sequence). V lost 1 base and J lost 0, with 11 bases in between. The CDR3 has 16 residues.

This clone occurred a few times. CDR3 in DNA: TGTGCCAGCAGCCACGGTGAGGCCCAGCATTTT. Protein product: CASSHGEAQHF. The V gene is TRBV7-2, the J gene TRBJ1-5; no firm D call. This CDR3 is built from 11 residues. Trimming shortened V by 5 bases and J by 11 bases, and 10 bases separated the two germline ends. Germline assignment: CDR1 SGHTA and CDR2 FQGNSA.

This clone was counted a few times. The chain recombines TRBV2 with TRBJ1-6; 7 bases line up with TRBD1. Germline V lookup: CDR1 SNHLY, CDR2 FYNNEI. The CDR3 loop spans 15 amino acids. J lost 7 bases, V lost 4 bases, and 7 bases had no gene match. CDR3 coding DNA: TGTGCCAGCAGTGGACAGGGCTCGGGGAATTCACCCCTCCACTTT. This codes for CASSGQGSGNSPLHF.

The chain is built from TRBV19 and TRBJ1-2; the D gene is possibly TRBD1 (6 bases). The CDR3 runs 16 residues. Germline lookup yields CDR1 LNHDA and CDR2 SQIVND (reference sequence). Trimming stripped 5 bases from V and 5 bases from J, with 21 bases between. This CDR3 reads CASSRQSTGDIYGYTF. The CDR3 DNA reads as TGTGCCAGTAGTCGACAATCTACCGGGGACATTTATGGCTACACCTTC.

CDR3 residues: CASSLGWEGYTF. In nucleotides, the CDR3 is TGTGCCAGCAGCTTAGGGTGGGAGGGCTACACCTTC. The chain uses TRBV7-2 and TRBJ1-2; no definite D call. The CDR3 spans 12 residues. Germline V gene sequence: CDR1 SGHTA, CDR2 FQGNSA. V was clipped by 1 base and J by 8 bases, with 8 bases between them.

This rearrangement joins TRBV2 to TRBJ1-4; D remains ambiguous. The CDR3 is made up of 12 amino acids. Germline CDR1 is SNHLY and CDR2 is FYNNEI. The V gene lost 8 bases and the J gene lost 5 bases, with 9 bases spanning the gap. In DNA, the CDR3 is TGTGCCAGCTCTCTCGAGAATGAAAAACTGTTTTTT. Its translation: CASSLENEKLFF.

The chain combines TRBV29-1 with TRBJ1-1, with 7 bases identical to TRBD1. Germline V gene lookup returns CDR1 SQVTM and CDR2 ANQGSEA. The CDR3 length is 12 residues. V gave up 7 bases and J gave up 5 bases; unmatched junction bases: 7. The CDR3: CSARDSLTEAFF. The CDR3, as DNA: TGCAGCGCCCGGGACAGTTTGACTGAAGCTTTCTTT.

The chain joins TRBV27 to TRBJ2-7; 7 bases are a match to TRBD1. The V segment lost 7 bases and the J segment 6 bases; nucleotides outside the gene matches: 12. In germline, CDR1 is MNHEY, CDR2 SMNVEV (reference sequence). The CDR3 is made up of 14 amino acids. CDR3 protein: CASTTTTGKSEQYF. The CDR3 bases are TGTGCCAGCACCACCACGACAGGGAAAAGCGAGCAGTACTTC.

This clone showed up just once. CDR3 residues: CASSYPGQNTEAFF. The CDR3 bases are TGTGCCAGCAGTTACCCGGGACAGAACACTGAAGCTTTCTTT. The chain has TRBV6-5 and TRBJ1-1; maybe TRBD1 (6 bases). The CDR3 sequence is 14 residues long. Germline-derived CDR1 and CDR2 are MNHEY and SVGAGI. Between the trimmed V and J ends, which lost 2 bases and 1 base, there was a span of 8 bases.

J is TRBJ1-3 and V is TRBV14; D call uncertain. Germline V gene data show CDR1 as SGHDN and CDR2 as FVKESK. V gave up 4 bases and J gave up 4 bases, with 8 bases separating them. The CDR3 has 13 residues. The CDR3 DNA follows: TGTGCCAGCAGCCTCCCCGTCGGAAACACCATATATTTT. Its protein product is CASSLPVGNTIYF.

As DNA, the CDR3 is TGTGCCAGCAGCTTAAGACAGAATCAGCCCCAGCATTTT. Its translation: CASSLRQNQPQHF. The V and J genes are TRBV11-2 and TRBJ1-5; TRBD1 might be the D (5 bases). Trimming took 2 bases from V and 4 from J, leaving 6 bases between them. Germline CDR1 SGHAT, CDR2 FQNNGV. The CDR3 totals 13 residues. The entire variable domain, with the rest obtained from reference TRBV11-2 and TRBJ1-5, is as follows: EAGVAQSPRYKIIEKRQSVAFWCNPISGHATLYWYQQILGQGPKLLIQFQNNGVVDDSQLPKDRFSAERLKGVDSTLKIQPAKLEDSAVYLCASSLRQNQPQHFGDGTRLSIL.

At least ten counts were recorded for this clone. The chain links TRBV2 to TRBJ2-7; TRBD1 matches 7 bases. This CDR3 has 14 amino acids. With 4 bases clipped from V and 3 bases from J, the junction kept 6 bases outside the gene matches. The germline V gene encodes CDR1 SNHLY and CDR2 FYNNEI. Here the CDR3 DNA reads TGTGCCAGCAGTGGTTGGGACAGCGACTACGAGCAGTACTTC. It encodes CASSGWDSDYEQYF.

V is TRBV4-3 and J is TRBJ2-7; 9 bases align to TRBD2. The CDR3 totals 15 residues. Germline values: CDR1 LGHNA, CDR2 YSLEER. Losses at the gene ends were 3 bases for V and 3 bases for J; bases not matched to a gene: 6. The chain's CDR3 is CASSQVAGVNYEQYF. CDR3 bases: TGCGCCAGCAGCCAGGTAGCGGGGGTGAACTACGAGCAGTACTTC.

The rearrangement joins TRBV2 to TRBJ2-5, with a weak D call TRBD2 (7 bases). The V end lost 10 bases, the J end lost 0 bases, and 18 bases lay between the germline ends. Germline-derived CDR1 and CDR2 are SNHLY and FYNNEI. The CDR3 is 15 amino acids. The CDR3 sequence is CANRRSGGYQETQYF. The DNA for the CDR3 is TGTGCCAACCGGCGGTCGGGGGGCTACCAAGAGACCCAGTACTTC. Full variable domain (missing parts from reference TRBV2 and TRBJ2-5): EPEVTQTPSHQVTQMGQEVILRCVPISNHLYFYWYRQILGQKVEFLVSFYNNEISEKSEIFDDQFSVERPDGSNFTLKIRSTKLEDSAMYFCANRRSGGYQETQYFGPGTRLLVL.

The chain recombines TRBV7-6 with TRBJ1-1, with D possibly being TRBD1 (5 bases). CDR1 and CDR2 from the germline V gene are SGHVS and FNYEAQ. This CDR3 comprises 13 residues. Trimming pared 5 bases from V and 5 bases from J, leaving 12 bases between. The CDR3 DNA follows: TGTGCCAGCAGCCGCGGGGGGGATACTGAAGCTTTCTTT. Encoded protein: CASSRGGDTEAFF. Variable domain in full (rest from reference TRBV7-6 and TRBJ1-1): GAGVSQSPRYKVTKRGQDVALRCDPISGHVSLYWYRQALGQGPEFLTYFNYEAQQDKSGLPNDRFSAERPEGSISTLTIQRTEQRDSAMYRCASSRGGDTEAFFGQGTRLTVV.

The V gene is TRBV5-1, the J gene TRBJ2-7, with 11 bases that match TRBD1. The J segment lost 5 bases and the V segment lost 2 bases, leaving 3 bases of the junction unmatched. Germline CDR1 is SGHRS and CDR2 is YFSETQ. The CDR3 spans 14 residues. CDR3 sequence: CASSFWTGGNEQYF. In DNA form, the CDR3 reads TGCGCCAGCAGCTTCTGGACAGGGGGCAACGAGCAGTACTTC.

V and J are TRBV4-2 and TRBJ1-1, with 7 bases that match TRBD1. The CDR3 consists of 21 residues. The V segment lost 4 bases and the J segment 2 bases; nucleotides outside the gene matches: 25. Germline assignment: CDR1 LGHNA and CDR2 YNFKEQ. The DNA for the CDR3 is TGTGCCAGCAGCCTCACTCTCCCCCGAACCGGGACAGTGGATCCCAACACTGAAGCTTTCTTT. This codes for CASSLTLPRTGTVDPNTEAFF.

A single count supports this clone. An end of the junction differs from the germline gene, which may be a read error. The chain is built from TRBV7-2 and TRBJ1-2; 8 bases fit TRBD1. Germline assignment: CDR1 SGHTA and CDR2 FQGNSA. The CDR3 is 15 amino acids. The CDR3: CASTLVGQGIYGYTF. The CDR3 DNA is TGTGCCAGCACCTTAGTAGGACAGGGCATCTATGGCTACACCTTC.

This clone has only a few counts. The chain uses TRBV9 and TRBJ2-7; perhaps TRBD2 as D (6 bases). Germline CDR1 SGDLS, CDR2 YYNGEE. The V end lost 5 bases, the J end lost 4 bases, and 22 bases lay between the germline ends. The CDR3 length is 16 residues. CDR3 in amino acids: CASSRSSKRVPYEQYF. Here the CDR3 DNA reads TGTGCCAGCAGTCGTAGCTCTAAGCGGGTCCCTTACGAGCAGTACTTC.

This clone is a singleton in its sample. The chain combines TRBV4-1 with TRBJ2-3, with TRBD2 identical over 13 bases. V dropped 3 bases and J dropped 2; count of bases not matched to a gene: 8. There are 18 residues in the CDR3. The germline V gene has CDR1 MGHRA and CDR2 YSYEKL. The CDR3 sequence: CASSHLKGTSGDTDTQYF. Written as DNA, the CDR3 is TGCGCCAGCAGCCACCTTAAAGGGACTAGCGGGGACACAGATACGCAGTATTTT.

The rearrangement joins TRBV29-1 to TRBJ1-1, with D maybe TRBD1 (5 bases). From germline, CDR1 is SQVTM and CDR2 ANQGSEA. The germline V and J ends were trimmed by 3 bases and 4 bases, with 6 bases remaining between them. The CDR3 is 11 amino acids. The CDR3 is CSVEGGTEAFF. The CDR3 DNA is TGCAGCGTTGAGGGGGGCACTGAAGCTTTCTTT. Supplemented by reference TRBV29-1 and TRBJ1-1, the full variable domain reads SAVISQKPSRDICQRGTSLTIQCQVDSQVTMMFWYRQQPGQSLTLIATANQGSEATYESGFVIDKFPISRPNLTFSTLTVSNMSPEDSSIYLCSVEGGTEAFFGQGTRLTVV.

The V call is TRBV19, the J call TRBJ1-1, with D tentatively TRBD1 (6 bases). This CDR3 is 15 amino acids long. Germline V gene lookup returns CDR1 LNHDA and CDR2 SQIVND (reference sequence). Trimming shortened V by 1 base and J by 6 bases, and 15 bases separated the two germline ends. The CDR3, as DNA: TGTGCCAGTAGTATAGCCGCTGTGGCAGGGGCTGAAGCTTTCTTT. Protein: CASSIAAVAGAEAFF.

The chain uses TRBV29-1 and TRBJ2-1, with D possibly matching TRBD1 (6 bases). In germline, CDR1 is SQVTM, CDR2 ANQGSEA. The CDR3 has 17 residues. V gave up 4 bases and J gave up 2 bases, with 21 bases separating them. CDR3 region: CSVAKYVWDTPYNEQFF. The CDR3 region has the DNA TGCAGCGTTGCAAAGTATGTGTGGGACACACCCTACAATGAGCAGTTCTTC.

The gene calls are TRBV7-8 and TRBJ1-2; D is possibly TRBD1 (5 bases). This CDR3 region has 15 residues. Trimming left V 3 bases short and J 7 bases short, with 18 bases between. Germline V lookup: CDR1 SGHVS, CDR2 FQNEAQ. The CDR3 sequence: CASSFQGAMGGGYTF. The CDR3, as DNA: TGTGCCAGCAGCTTTCAGGGAGCTATGGGGGGTGGCTACACCTTC.

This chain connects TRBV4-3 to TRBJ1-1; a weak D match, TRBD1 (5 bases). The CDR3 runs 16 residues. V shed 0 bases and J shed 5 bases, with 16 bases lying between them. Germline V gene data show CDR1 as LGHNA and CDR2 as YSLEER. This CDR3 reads CASSQDREGLGTEAFF. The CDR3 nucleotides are TGCGCCAGCAGCCAAGATAGGGAGGGGCTGGGGACTGAAGCTTTCTTT.

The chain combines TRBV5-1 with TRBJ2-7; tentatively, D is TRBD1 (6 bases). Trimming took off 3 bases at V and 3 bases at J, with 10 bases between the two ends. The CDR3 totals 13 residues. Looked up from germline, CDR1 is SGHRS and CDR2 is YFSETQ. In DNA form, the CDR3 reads TGCGCCAGCAGCTCGACAGGAGGCTACGAGCAGTACTTC. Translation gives CASSSTGGYEQYF.

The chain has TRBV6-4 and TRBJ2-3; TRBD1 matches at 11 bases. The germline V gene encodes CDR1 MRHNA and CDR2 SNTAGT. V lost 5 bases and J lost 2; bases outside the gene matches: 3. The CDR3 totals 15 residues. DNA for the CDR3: TGTGCCAGCAGTCGGACAGGGGGCTACACAGATACGCAGTATTTT. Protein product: CASSRTGGYTDTQYF.

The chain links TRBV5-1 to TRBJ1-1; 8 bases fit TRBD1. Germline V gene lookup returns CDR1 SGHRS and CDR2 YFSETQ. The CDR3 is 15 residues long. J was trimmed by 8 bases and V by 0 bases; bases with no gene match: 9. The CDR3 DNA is TGCGCCAGCAGCTTGGTCGGACAGGGCCTGAGGGAAGCTTTCTTT. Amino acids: CASSLVGQGLREAFF.

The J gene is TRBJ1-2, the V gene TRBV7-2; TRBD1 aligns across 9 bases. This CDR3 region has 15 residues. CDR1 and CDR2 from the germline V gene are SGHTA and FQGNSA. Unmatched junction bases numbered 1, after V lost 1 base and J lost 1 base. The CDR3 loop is CASSLETGGNYGYTF. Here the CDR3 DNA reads TGTGCCAGCAGCTTAGAGACAGGGGGTAACTATGGCTACACCTTC.

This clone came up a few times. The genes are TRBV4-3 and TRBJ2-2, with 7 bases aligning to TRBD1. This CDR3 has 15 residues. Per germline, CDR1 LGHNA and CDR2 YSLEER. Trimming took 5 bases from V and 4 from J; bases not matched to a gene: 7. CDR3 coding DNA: TGCGCCAGCAGCGAGGAAGACAGGGTCACCGGGGAGCTGTTTTTT. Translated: CASSEEDRVTGELFF.